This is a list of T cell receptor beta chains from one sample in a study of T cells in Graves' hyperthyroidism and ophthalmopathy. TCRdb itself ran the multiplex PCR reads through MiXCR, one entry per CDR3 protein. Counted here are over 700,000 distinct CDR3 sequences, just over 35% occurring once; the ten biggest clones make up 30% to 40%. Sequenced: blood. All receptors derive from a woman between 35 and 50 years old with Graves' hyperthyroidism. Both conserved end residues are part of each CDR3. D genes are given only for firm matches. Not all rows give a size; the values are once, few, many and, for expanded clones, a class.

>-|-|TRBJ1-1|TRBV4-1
CASSQGFGVNTEAFF
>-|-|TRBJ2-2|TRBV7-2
CACSLVHTGELFF
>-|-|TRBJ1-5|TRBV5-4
CASSWGWKNQPQHF
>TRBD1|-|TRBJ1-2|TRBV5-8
CASSLRTGADYGYTF
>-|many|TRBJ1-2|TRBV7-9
CASSPPTANYGYTF
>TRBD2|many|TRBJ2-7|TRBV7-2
CASSAWTSGSEQYF
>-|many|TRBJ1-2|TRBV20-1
CSARDLGTDGYTF
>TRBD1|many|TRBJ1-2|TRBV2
CASSEGRGNGYTF
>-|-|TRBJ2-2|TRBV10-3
CAIRAGELFF
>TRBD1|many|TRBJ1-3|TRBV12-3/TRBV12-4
CASSFEGARGNTIYF
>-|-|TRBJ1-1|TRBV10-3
CASSRPGHQNTEAFF
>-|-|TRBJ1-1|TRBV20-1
CSATGTGLSEAFF
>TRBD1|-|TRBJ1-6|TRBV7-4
CASSHRDRDGSPLHF
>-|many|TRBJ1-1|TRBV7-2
CASSSSMNTEAFF
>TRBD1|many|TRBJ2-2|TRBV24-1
CATSDPNSDRGTGELFF
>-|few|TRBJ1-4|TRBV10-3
CASSPDTSIEKLFF
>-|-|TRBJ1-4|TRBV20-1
CSAPRAWGNEKLFF
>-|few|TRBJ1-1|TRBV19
CASSTTGTRPEAFF
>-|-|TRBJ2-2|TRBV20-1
CSSSVNTGELFF
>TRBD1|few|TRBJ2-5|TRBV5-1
CASSYGQGTEETQYF
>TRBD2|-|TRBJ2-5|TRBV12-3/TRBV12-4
CASSFAGGRETQYF
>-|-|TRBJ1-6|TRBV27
CASSYEGMNSPLHF
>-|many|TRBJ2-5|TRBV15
CATSLDEGGETQYF
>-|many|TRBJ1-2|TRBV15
CATSPGLPGANYGYTF
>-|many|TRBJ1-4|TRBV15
CATSRTTGVGEKLFF
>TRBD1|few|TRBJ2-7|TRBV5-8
CASSSRQGMSYEQYF
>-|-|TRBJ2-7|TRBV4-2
CASSQGVNTYEQYF
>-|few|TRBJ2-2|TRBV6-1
CASSARLGTGELFF
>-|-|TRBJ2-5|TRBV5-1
CASSPEAQWTQYF
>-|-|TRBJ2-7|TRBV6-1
CASSRVDTYEQYF
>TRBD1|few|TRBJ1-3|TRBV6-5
CASRNRGLAGNTIYF
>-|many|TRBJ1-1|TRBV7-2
CASSLSRVARGTEAFF
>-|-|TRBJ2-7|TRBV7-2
CASSLWPGSNNEQYF
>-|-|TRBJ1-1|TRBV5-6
CASSLSPVNTEAFF
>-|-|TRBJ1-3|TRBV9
CASSGPPFLGRSGNTIYF
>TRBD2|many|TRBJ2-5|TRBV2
CASSVSGVETQYF
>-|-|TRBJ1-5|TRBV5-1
CASSLELDVGNQPQHF
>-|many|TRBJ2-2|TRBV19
CASSRQPNTGELFF
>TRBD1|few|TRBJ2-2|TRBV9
CASRDTGQLNTGELFF
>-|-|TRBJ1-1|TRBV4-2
CASSRRKAFF
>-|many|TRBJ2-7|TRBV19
CASTSGAIHEQYF
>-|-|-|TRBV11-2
CASSPKNLGSNEQFF
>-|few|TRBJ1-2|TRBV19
CASNFRQDRYYGYTF
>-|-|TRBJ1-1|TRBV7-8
CASIQAAGRSAEAFF
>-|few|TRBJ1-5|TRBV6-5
CASTVGRNQPQHF
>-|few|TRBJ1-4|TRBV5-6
CASSLIQGDEKLFF
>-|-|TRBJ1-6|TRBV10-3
CANQMEVNSPLHF